This T cell receptor (beta chain) was found in a study of PD-1 blockade in classical Hodgkin lymphoma. TCRdb's copy holds only in-frame clones and misses some; the assay was immunoSEQ multiplex PCR. This table has 96,000 or so clones, approximately 94% appearing once. CDR3 length: 14 amino acids. The germline gives CDR1 SGHVS, CDR2 FQNEAQ. The junction had 6 bases not matched to a gene; V was cut back by 5 bases and J by 10 bases. The sample's time point: cycle 4 day 1 (C4D1), after 6 weeks of nivolumab. After autologous stem cell transplantation all patients relapsed, and prior brentuximab vedotin exposure differed between cohorts.

The specimen comprised peripheral blood mononuclear cells (PBMCs), sampled before the fourth cycle of nivolumab. This TCR was sampled from a human donor with classical Hodgkin lymphoma. The V gene is TRBV7-8, the J gene TRBJ2-1; TRBD2 matches at 12 bases. The CDR3 bases are TGTGCCAGCAGCCCCCGGACTAGCGGGACAGAGCAGTTCTTC. It encodes CASSPRTSGTEQFF.